This TCR beta chain was sequenced during a study of T-cell memory formation after mild COVID-19. General study findings and limits: CD4/CD8 balance held among clones contracting day 15 to 85, and later expanders leaned CD4+.

Of note for this clonotype: The antigen is not known.

TCRdb re-called the 5' RACE reads with MiXCR, one entry per CDR3 protein. The repertoire holds some 490,000 distinct CDR3 sequences, with around a sixth as singletons. The sequenced sample was PBMCs or a T cell subset sorted from them (not recorded which). The sequence came from an adult woman who had mild COVID-19 (a few samples of this study predate the infection). Cell type and time point are not known.

In nucleotides, the CDR3 is TGTGCCAGTAGTATTTGGCGGGGAAACGGGGTCACTGAAGCTTTCTTT. Protein: CASSIWRGNGVTEAFF. The chain employs TRBV19 and TRBJ1-1, with D hard to call. Between the trimmed V and J ends, which lost 3 bases and 4 bases, there was a span of 18 bases. Germline V gene data show CDR1 as LNHDA and CDR2 as SQIVND (reference sequence). The CDR3 loop spans 16 amino acids.